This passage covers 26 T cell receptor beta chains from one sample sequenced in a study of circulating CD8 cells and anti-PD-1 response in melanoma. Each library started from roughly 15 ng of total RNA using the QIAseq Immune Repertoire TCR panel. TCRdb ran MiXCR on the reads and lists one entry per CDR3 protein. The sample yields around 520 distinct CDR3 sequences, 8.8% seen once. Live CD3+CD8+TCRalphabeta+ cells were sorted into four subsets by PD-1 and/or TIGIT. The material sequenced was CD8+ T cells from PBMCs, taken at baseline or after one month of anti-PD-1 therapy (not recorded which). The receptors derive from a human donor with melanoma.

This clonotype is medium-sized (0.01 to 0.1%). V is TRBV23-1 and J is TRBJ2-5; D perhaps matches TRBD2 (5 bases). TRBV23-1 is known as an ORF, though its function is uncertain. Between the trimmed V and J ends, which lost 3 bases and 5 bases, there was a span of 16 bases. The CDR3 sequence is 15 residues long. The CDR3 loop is CASSHRPPRRETQYF. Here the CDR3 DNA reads TGCGCCAGCAGTCACCGGCCCCCTCGGAGGGAGACCCAGTACTTC.

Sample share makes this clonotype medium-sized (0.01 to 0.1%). The CDR3 protein is CASRFTDSRIAPQHF. DNA of the CDR3: TGTGCCAGCCGCTTCACGGACAGTAGAATAGCGCCCCAGCATTTT. The V and J genes are TRBV28 and TRBJ1-5, with TRBD1 as a possible D gene (6 bases). The V gene's germline CDR1 is MDHEN and CDR2 SYDVKM. V was shortened by 8 bases and J by 9 bases, with 23 bases between the two germline ends. The CDR3 consists of 15 residues.

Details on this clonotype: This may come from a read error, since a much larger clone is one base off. This CDR3 is CASSGGDGTGGETQYF. CDR3 nucleotide sequence: TGTGCCAGCAGTGGAGGGGACGGCACTGGGGGGGAGACCCAGTACTTC. J is TRBJ2-5 and V is TRBV6-1; tentatively, D is TRBD2 (6 bases). Germline assignment: CDR1 MNHNS and CDR2 SASEGT. Trimming stripped 4 bases from V and 5 bases from J, with 20 bases between. The CDR3 loop spans 16 amino acids.

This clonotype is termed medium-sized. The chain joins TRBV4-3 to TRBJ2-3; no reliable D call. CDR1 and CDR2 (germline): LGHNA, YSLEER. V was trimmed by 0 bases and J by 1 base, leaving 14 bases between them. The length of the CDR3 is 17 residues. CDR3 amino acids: CASSQDPGVSGTDTQYF. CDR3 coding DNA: TGCGCCAGCAGCCAAGATCCTGGAGTGAGCGGCACAGATACGCAGTATTTT.

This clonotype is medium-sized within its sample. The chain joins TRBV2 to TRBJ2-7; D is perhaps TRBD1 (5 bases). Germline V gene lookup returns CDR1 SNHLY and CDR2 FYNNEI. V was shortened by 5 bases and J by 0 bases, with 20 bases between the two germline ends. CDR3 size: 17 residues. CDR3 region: CASSRYTGYRSSYEQYF. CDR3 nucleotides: TGTGCCAGCAGTCGGTACACGGGTTACAGGAGCTCCTACGAGCAGTACTTC.

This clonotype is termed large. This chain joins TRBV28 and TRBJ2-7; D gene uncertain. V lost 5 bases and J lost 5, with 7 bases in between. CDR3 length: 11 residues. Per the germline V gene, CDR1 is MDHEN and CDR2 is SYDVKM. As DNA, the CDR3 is TGTGCCAGCAGTCCCCTGGACGAGCAGTACTTC. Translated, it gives CASSPLDEQYF. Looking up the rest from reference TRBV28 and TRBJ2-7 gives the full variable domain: DVKVTQSSRYLVKRTGEKVFLECVQDMDHENMFWYRQDPGLGLRLIYFSYDVKMKEKGDIPEGYSVSREKKERFSLILESASTNQTSMYLCASSPLDEQYFGPGTRLTVT.

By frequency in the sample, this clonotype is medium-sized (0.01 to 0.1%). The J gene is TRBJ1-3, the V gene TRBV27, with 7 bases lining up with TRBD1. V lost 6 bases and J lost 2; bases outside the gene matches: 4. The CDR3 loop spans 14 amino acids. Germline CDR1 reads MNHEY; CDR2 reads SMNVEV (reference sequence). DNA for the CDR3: TGTGCCAGCAGAAAACAGGGGACTGGAAACACCATATATTTT. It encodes CASRKQGTGNTIYF.

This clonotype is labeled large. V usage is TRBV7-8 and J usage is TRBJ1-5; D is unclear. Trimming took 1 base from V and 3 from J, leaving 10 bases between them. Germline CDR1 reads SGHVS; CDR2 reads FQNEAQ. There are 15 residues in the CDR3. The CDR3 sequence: CASSLGAADNQPQHF. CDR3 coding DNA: TGTGCCAGCAGCTTAGGGGCCGCCGACAATCAGCCCCAGCATTTT.

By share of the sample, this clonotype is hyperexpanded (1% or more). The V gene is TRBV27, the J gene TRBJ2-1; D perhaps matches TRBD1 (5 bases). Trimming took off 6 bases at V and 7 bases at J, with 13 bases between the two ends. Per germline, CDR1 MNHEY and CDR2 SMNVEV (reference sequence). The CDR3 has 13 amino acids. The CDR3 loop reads CASSLPPGNEQFF. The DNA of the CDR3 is TGTGCCAGCAGCCTCCCCCCAGGGAATGAGCAGTTCTTC.

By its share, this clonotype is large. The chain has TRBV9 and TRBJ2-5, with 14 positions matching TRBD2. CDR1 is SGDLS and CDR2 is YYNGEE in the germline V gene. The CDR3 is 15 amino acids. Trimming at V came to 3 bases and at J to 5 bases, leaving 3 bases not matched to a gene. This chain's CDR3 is CASSDRTSGGETQYF. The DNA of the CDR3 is TGTGCCAGCAGCGACCGGACTAGCGGGGGGGAGACCCAGTACTTC.

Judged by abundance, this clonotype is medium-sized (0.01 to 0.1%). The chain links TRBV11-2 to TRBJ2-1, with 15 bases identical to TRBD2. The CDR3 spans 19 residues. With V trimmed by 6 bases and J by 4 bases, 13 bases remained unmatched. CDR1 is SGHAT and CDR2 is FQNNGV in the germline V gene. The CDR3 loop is CASSPRTSGRASGYNEQFF. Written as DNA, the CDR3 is TGTGCCAGCAGTCCCCGGACTAGCGGGAGGGCCTCGGGGTACAATGAGCAGTTCTTC.

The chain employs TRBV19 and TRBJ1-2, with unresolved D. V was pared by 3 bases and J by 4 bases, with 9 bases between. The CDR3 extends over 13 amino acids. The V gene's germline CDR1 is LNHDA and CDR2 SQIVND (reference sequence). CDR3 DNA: TGTGCCAGTAGTATGGGCGCAAGCTATGGCTACACCTTC. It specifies CASSMGASYGYTF.

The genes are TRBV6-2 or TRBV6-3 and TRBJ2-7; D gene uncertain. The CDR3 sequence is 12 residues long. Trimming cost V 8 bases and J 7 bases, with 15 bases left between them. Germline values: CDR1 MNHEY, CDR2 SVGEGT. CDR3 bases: TGTGCCAGCGGAATTGCAGTAGGGGAGCAGTACTTC. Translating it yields CASGIAVGEQYF.

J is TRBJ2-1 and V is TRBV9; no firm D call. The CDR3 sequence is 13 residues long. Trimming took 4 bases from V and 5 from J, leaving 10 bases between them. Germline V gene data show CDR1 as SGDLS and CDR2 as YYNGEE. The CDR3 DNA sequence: TGTGCCAGCAGCACCTTTCTCGACAATGAGCAGTTCTTC. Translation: CASSTFLDNEQFF.

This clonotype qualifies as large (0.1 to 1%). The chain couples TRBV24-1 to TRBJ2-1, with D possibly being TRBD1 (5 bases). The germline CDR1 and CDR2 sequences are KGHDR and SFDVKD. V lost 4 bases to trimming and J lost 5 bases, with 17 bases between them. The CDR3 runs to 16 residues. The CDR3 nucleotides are TGTGCCACCAGTGACCGTTGGGGCCCCTCAGACAATGAGCAGTTCTTC. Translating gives CATSDRWGPSDNEQFF.

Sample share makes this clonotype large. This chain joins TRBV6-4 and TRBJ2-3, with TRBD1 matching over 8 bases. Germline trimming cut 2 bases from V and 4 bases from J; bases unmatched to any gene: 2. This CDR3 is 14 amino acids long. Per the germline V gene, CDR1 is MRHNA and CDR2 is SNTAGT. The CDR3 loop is CASSDGQGADTQYF. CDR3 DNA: TGTGCCAGCAGTGACGGACAGGGCGCAGATACGCAGTATTTT.

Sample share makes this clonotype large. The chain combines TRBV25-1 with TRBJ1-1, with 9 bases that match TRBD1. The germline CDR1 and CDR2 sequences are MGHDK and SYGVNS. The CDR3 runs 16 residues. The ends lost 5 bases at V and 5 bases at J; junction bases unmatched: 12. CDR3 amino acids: CASSPQGTGILTEAFF. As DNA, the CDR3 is TGTGCCAGCAGTCCCCAAGGGACAGGGATCTTAACTGAAGCTTTCTTT.

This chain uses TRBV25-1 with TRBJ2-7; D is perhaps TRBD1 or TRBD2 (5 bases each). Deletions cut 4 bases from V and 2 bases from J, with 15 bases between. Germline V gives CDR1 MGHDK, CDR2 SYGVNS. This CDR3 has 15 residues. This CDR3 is CASSATGTRPYEQYF. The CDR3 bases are TGTGCCAGCAGTGCAACCGGGACGCGTCCCTACGAGCAGTACTTC.

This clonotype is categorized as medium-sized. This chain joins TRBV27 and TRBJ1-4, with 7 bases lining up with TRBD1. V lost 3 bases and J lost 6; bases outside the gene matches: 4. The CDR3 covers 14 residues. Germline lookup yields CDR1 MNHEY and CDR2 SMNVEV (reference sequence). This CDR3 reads CASSLEGADEKLFF. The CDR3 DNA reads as TGTGCCAGCAGTTTGGAGGGGGCAGATGAAAAACTGTTTTTT.

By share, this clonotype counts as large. The CDR3 nucleotides are TGCAGCGTCCGGGATGACGGGTACCAAGAGACCCAGTACTTC. Protein product: CSVRDDGYQETQYF. The chain combines TRBV29-1 with TRBJ2-5; D is possibly TRBD2 (5 bases). Germline CDR1 reads SQVTM; CDR2 reads ANQGSEA. CDR3 length: 14 amino acids. V lost 6 bases to trimming and J lost 0 bases, with 14 bases between them. Complete variable domain (other parts from reference TRBV29-1 and TRBJ2-5): SAVISQKPSRDICQRGTSLTIQCQVDSQVTMMFWYRQQPGQSLTLIATANQGSEATYESGFVIDKFPISRPNLTFSTLTVSNMSPEDSSIYLCSVRDDGYQETQYFGPGTRLLVL.

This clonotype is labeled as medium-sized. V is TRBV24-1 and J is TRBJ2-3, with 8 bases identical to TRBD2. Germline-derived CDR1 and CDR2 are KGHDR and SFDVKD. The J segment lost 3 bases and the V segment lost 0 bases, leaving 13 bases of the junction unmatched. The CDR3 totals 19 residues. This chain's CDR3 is CATSDLGRGGPWITDTQYF. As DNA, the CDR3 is TGTGCCACCAGTGATTTGGGACGGGGGGGCCCTTGGATAACAGATACGCAGTATTTT.

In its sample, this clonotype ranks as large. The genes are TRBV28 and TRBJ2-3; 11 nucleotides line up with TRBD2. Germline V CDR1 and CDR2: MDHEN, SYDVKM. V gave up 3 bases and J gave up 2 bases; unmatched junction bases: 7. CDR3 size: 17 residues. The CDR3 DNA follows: TGTGCCAGCAGTTTCGCCCATAGCGGGAGGGCCACAGATACGCAGTATTTT. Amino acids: CASSFAHSGRATDTQYF.

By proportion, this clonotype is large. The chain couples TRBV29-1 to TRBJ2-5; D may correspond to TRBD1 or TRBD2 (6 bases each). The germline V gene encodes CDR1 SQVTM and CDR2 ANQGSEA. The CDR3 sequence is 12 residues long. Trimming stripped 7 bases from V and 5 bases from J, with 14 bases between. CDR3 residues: CSARGVQETQYF. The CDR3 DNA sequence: TGCAGCGCGAGGGGGGTACAGGAGACCCAGTACTTC. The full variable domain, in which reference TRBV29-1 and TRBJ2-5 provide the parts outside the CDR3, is SAVISQKPSRDICQRGTSLTIQCQVDSQVTMMFWYRQQPGQSLTLIATANQGSEATYESGFVIDKFPISRPNLTFSTLTVSNMSPEDSSIYLCSARGVQETQYFGPGTRLLVL.

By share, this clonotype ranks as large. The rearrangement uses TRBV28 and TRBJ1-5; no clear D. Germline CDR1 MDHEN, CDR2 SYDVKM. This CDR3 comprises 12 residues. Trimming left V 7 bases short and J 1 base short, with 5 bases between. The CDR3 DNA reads TGTGCCAGCAAGCGGAGCAATCAGCCCCAGCATTTT. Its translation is CASKRSNQPQHF.

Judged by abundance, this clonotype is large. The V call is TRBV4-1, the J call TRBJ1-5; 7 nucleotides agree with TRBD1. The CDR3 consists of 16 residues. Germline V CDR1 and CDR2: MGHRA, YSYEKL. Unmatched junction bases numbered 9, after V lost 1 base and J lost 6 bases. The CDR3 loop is CASSQVEGARGQPQHF. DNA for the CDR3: TGCGCCAGCAGCCAAGTAGAGGGGGCCAGGGGTCAGCCCCAGCATTTT.

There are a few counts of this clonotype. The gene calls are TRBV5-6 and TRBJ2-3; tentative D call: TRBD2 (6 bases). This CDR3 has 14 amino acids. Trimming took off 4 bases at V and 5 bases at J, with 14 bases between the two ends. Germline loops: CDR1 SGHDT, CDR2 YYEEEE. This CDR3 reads CASSRGNPRDTQYF. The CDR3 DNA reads TGTGCCAGCAGCCGCGGGAATCCTCGAGATACGCAGTATTTT. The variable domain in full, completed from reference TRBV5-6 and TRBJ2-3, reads DAGVTQSPTHLIKTRGQQVTLRCSPKSGHDTVSWYQQALGQGPQFIFQYYEEEERQRGNFPDRFSGHQFPNYSSELNVNALLLGDSALYLCASSRGNPRDTQYFGPGTRLTVL.